This TCR beta chain derives from a study of blood T cell repertoires in COVID-19. The wider study: Acute and convalescent COVID-19 specimens originated in the United States, Italy and Spain. Nucleic acid was either cDNA or gDNA, and it came from T cells, B-cell-depleted T cells, or PBMCs.

One Seattle source followed patients from active infection through their disease course. Profiling relied on immunoSEQ multiplex PCR, and the TCRdb table lists in-frame clones only, not all of them. The data hold about 220,000 clones, with 65% to 90% observed a single time. Germline V lookup: CDR1 SGHNT, CDR2 YYREEE (reference sequence). CDR3 length: 16 amino acids. Trimming at V came to 7 bases and at J to 5 bases, leaving 13 bases not matched to a gene. Sample: peripheral blood. The V gene is TRBV5-4, the J gene TRBJ2-2; TRBD1 matches at 8 bases. The clonotype originates from a woman aged 70-85 years with COVID-19, enrolled during active disease. For the CDR3, the DNA is TGTGCCAGCCTCAAGATCTCAGGGGGCGATACCGGGGAGCTGTTTTTT. Translated: CASLKISGGDTGELFF.